This TCR beta chain was identified during a study of CXCR3-negative and CXCR3-positive naive CD8 T cells. To note about this clonotype: Its matching antigen is unknown.

This CDR3 contains 12 residues. Germline assignment: CDR1 SGHVS and CDR2 FQNEAQ. Findings and limits, study-wide: CXCR3-expressing naive cells carried TRB CDR3s more hydrophobic than those of CXCR3-negative naive cells.

The libraries of TRB cDNA were prepared using 5' RACE with UMI labels. TCRdb re-called the 5' RACE reads, yielding one record per CDR3 amino acid sequence without DNA. The sample has roughly 70,000 distinct CDR3 sequences. This TCR came from a human donor in good health. Some clones in this sample may be carry-over from other donors' samples. This chain joins TRBV7-8 and TRBJ2-1; the TRBD1 assignment by TCRdb is unverifiable without DNA. Material: naive CXCR3- CD8+ T cells from blood. Documented subset: CD45RO-CCR7+CD27+CD95- naive CD8+ T cells lacking CXCR3 (TNR3-). The CDR3 loop is CASSSEGGGQFF.